This TCR beta chain was found in a study of blood T cell repertoires in COVID-19. Study in general: Some COVID-19 samples were acute and others convalescent; all came from the United States, Italy and Spain.

Per the study methods: Reference gene primer amplification gave estimated nucleated cell counts. TCRdb keeps only in-frame clones here, not all; method: immunoSEQ multiplex PCR. V and J calls and clone size are those listed in that table; D and trimming were worked out from the DNA. The table has over 150,000 clones, roughly 84% seen once. The V gene end was trimmed by 5 bases and the J gene end by 3 bases; junction bases not matched to a gene: 16. The CDR3 sequence is 19 residues long. Germline V gene sequence: CDR1 MNHEY, CDR2 SVGEGT. The source of this sequence is a man aged 50 to 59 with active or convalescent COVID-19. The sequencing sample was made of peripheral blood. The rearrangement joins TRBV6-2 or TRBV6-3 to TRBJ2-7, with 13 bases lining up with TRBD2. The CDR3 sequence is CASSPRRTSGRGIYYEQYF. In DNA form, the CDR3 reads TGTGCCAGCAGTCCCAGAAGGACTAGCGGGAGAGGGATCTACTACGAGCAGTACTTC.